The clone carrying this T cell receptor (beta chain) was observed a handful of times. Original methodology: Amplification of reference gene primers was used by the study to estimate nucleated cell counts. Sequenced by immunoSEQ multiplex PCR; TCRdb stores in-frame clones only, minus some. Clone size and V and J calls were adopted from that table, with D and trimming inferred from the DNA. The data contain some 100,000 clones, around four fifths of them singletons. This sample is drawn from a study of blood T cell repertoires in COVID-19. For the study at large: Samples representing acute and convalescent COVID-19 were sourced from the United States, Italy and Spain. Sources were T cells, B-cell-depleted T cells, or PBMCs; the material itself was cDNA or gDNA.

CDR1 is KGHSH and CDR2 is LQKENI in the germline V gene. Trimming stripped 4 bases from V and 3 bases from J, with 9 bases between. The CDR3 extends over 13 amino acids. The chain uses TRBV18 and TRBJ1-1; a possible D gene is TRBD1 (5 bases). The sequenced sample was peripheral blood. The receptor was isolated from a woman in her 70s with active or convalescent COVID-19. The CDR3 nucleotides are TGTGCCAGCTCACGACAGCCTGACACTGAAGCTTTCTTT. This sequence encodes CASSRQPDTEAFF.